The 5 T cell receptor beta chains below were found in one sample sequenced in a study of beta chain features in type 1 diabetes. The investigators reverse transcribed all of the isolated RNA, so they sequenced expressed TCRB transcripts. Only in-frame clones appear in the TCRdb table, and some are missing; sequencing was by immunoSEQ multiplex PCR. Of nearly 250,000 clones listed, less than 15% were seen once; the top ten hold approximately 0.024%. Sequencing input: naive CD4+ T cells from blood. Receptor source: a woman aged 40-49 years in good health.

The V and J genes are TRBV28 and TRBJ1-2; possibly TRBD1 for D (5 bases). Per germline, CDR1 MDHEN and CDR2 SYDVKM. The CDR3 length is 13 residues. V lost 4 bases, J lost 3 bases, and 9 bases lay in between. CDR3 region: CASSSQGHYGYTF. Here the CDR3 DNA reads TGTGCCAGCAGTTCCCAGGGTCACTATGGCTACACCTTC.

In this sample, this clone turned up once. The chain uses TRBV7-2 and TRBJ2-2, with D unclear. This CDR3 contains 14 residues. Germline assignment: CDR1 SGHTA and CDR2 FQGNSA. V shed 1 base and J shed 1 base, with 4 bases lying between them. CDR3 in amino acids: CASSLVKNTGELFF. CDR3 coding DNA: TGTGCCAGCAGCTTAGTCAAGAACACCGGGGAGCTGTTTTTT.

This clone was found many times. This sequence joins TRBV7-4 and TRBJ2-3; 7 nucleotides align to TRBD2. Germline assignment: CDR1 SGHVT and CDR2 SQSDAQ. The CDR3 has 16 residues. V shed 5 bases and J 0 bases; nucleotides not matched to a gene: 8. The DNA of the CDR3 is TGTGCCAGCAGCGACACTAGCGCCCATAGCACAGATACGCAGTATTTT. Translated, it gives CASSDTSAHSTDTQYF. Full variable domain (rest looked up from reference TRBV7-4 and TRBJ2-3): GAGVSQSPRYKVAKRGRDVALRCDSISGHVTLYWYRQTLGQGSEVLTYSQSDAQRDKSGRPSGRFSAERPERSVSTLKIQRTEQGDSAVYLCASSDTSAHSTDTQYFGPGTRLTVL.

This clone has a handful of counts. The chain employs TRBV19 and TRBJ1-2, with D maybe TRBD1 (5 bases). The CDR3 is 12 residues long. Germline CDR1 reads LNHDA; CDR2 reads SQIVND (reference sequence). Between the trimmed V and J ends, which lost 8 bases and 5 bases, there was a span of 12 bases. The CDR3 nucleotides read TGTGCCAGTTCTACAGGACCTTATGGCTACACCTTC. The encoded protein is CASSTGPYGYTF. Full variable domain (remainder filled in from reference TRBV19 and TRBJ1-2): DGGITQSPKYLFRKEGQNVTLSCEQNLNHDAMYWYRQDPGQGLRLIYYSQIVNDFQKGDIAEGYSVSREKKESFPLTVTSAQKNPTAFYLCASSTGPYGYTFGSGTRLTVV.

The rearrangement joins TRBV19 to TRBJ2-7, with D perhaps TRBD1 (5 bases). The CDR3 extends over 15 amino acids. The V end lost 5 bases, the J end lost 0 bases, and 14 bases lay between the germline ends. The germline gives CDR1 LNHDA, CDR2 SQIVND (reference sequence). The CDR3, as DNA: TGTGCCAGTAGTTACGGACATACGATCTCCTACGAGCAGTACTTC. This encodes CASSYGHTISYEQYF.